This T cell receptor (beta chain) emerged from a study of cytomegalovirus exposure and HLA in healthy donors. Study-level findings and limits: What a later analysis showed was that several of the most significant clusters appeared linked to common viral pathogens. Cytomegalovirus status was reportedly diagnosed by the classifier with high specificity and sensitivity.

These donors, healthy bone marrow donors, were studied. Researchers ran the PCR with 60 Vbeta and 13 Jbeta primers. TCRdb keeps only in-frame clones here, not all; method: immunoSEQ multiplex PCR. Among 150,000 to 200,000 clones listed, 81% were seen once. Of note for this clone: Its antigen is not identified.

CDR3 length: 13 residues. CDR1 is ENHRY, CDR2 SYGVKD, per germline. J was trimmed by 0 bases and V by 11 bases; bases with no gene match: 5. This clonotype originated in a man younger than 30 in good health and CMV-seronegative. The sequenced sample was PBMCs. J is TRBJ2-7 and V is TRBV10-3; 9 bases are a match to TRBD1. CDR3 nucleotide sequence: TGTGCCGTAGGACAGGGGCCCTCCTACGAGCAGTACTTC. Protein sequence: CAVGQGPSYEQYF.